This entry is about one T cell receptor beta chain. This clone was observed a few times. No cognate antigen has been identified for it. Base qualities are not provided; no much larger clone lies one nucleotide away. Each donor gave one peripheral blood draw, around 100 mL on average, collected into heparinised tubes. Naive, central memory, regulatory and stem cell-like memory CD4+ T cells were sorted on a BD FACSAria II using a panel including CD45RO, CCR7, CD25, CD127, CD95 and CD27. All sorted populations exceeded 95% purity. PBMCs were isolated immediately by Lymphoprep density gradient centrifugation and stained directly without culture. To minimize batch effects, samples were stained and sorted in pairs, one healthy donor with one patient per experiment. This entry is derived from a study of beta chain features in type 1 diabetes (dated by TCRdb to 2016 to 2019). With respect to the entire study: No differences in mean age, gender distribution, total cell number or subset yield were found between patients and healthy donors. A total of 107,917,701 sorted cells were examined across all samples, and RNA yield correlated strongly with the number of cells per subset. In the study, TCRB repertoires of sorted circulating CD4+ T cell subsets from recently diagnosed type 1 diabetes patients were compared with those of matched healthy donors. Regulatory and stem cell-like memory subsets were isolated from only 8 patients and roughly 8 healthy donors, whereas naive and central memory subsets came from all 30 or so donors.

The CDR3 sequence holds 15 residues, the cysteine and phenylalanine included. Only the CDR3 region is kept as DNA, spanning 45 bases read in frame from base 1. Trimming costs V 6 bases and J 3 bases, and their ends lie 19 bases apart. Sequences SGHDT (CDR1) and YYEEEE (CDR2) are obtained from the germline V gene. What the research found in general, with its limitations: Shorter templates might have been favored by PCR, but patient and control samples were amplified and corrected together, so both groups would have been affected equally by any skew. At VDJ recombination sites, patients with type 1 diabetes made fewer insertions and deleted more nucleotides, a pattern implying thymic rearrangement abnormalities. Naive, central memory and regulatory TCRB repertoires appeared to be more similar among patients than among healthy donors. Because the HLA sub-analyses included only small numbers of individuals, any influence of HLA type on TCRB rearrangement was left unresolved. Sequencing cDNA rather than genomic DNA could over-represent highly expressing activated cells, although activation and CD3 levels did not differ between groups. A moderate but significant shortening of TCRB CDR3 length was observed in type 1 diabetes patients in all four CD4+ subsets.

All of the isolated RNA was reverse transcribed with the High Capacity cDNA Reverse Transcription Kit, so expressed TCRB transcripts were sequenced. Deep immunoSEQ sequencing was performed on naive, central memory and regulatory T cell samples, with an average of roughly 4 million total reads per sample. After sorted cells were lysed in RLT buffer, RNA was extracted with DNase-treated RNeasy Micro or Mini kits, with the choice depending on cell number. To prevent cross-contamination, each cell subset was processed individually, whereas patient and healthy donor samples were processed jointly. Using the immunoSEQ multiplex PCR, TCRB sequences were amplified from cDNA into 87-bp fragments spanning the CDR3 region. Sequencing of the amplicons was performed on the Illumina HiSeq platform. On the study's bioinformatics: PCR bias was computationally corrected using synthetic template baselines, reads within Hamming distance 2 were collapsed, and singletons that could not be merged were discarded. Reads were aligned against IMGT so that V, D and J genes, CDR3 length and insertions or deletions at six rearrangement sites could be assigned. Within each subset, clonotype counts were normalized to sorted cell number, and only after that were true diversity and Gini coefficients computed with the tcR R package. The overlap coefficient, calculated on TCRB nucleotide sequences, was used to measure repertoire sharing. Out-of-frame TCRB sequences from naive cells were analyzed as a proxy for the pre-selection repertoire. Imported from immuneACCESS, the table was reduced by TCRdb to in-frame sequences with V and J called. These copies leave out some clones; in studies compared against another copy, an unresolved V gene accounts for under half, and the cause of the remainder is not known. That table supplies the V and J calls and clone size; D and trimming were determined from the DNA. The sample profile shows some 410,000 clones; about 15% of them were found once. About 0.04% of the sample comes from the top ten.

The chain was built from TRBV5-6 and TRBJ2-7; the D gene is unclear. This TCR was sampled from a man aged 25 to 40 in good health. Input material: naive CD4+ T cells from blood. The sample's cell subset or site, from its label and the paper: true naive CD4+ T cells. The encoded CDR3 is CASTNQKWGNYEQYF. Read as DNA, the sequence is TGTGCCAGCACCAATCAGAAGTGGGGTAACTACGAGCAGTACTTC.